One sample yielded the 13 T cell receptor beta chains listed below, sequenced in a study of T cell responses to AZD1222 COVID-19 vaccine. Generated by immunoSEQ multiplex PCR, the TCRdb table keeps only in-frame clones and is missing some. This table has 30,000 to 40,000 clones, approximately 90% appearing once. The source material was peripheral blood, sampled 28 days after the second AZD1222 dose. The receptor source for this set is an adult who received the AZD1222 COVID-19 vaccine.

In this sample, this clone turned up a few times. The genes are TRBV5-4 and TRBJ1-6; 7 bases are a match to TRBD1. Germline CDR1 SGHNT, CDR2 YYREEE (reference sequence). The CDR3 is 14 residues long. With 4 bases clipped from V and 10 bases from J, the junction kept 8 bases outside the gene matches. CDR3 in DNA: TGTGCCAGCAGCGCAGGGGGGGGCGGCTCACCCCTCCACTTT. Its protein is CASSAGGGGSPLHF.

The chain has TRBV11-3 and TRBJ1-5; unclear D gene. CDR1 is SGHNT and CDR2 is YENEEA in the germline V gene. The germline V and J ends were trimmed by 5 bases and 8 bases, with 13 bases remaining between them. This CDR3 region has 13 residues. The CDR3 DNA follows: TGTGCCAGCAGCCCCTTGTGGATAGAGCCCCAGCATTTT. Its translation is CASSPLWIEPQHF.

The chain combines TRBV7-9 with TRBJ2-1; D unresolved. Germline V gene sequence: CDR1 SEHNR, CDR2 FQNEAQ (reference sequence). The CDR3 is 12 residues long. V was clipped by 4 bases and J by 4 bases, with 5 bases between them. CDR3 sequence reads: CASSSQYNEQFF. The CDR3, as DNA: TGTGCCAGCAGCTCCCAATACAATGAGCAGTTCTTC.

The chain uses TRBV4-2 and TRBJ2-3; 16 bases map to TRBD2. With V trimmed by 3 bases and J by 6 bases, 3 bases remained unmatched. In germline, CDR1 is LGHNA, CDR2 YNFKEQ. CDR3 length equals 16 residues. The chain's CDR3 is CASSQGLAGGDDTQYF. CDR3 sequence (DNA): TGTGCCAGCAGCCAGGGACTAGCGGGGGGGGACGATACGCAGTATTTT.

The gene calls are TRBV28 and TRBJ2-7; unclear D gene. Germline V gene sequence: CDR1 MDHEN, CDR2 SYDVKM. The germline V and J ends were trimmed by 3 bases and 0 bases, with 6 bases remaining between them. This CDR3 comprises 13 residues. The CDR3 DNA is TGTGCCAGCAGTTTTGCTGGCTCCTACGAGCAGTACTTC. Residues: CASSFAGSYEQYF.

The CDR3 sequence: CASSQERQGYGYTF. CDR3 bases: TGCGCCAGCAGCCAAGAGCGTCAGGGCTATGGCTACACCTTC. The chain employs TRBV4-3 and TRBJ1-2; a possible D gene is TRBD1 (5 bases). Germline CDR1 is LGHNA and CDR2 is YSLEER. This CDR3 contains 14 residues. Trimming removed 0 bases from V and 4 bases from J, with 9 bases in between.

V usage is TRBV20-1 and J usage is TRBJ1-2, with D unclear. V was trimmed by 5 bases and J by 4 bases, leaving 8 bases between them. Germline V lookup: CDR1 DFQATT, CDR2 SNEGSKA (reference sequence). CDR3 size: 11 residues. CDR3 sequence reads: CSAGRIYGYTF. DNA of the CDR3: TGCAGTGCTGGACGGATCTATGGCTACACCTTC.

The chain combines TRBV7-2 with TRBJ1-1, with D maybe TRBD1 (6 bases). Germline values: CDR1 SGHTA, CDR2 FQGNSA. V was trimmed by 5 bases and J by 5 bases, leaving 12 bases between them. The CDR3 contains 13 residues. In nucleotides, the CDR3 is TGTGCCAGCAGCGGCCGGGGGCGGACTGAAGCTTTCTTT. Translated: CASSGRGRTEAFF.

The chain recombines TRBV15 with TRBJ2-7; D gene uncertain. The length of the CDR3 is 14 residues. Germline V CDR1 and CDR2: LNHNV, YYDKDF (reference sequence). The germline V and J ends were trimmed by 0 bases and 4 bases, with 10 bases remaining between them. The CDR3 DNA reads as TGTGCCACCAGCAGAGATGGGCAGATGTACGAGCAGTACTTC. The encoded protein is CATSRDGQMYEQYF.

V usage is TRBV12-3 or TRBV12-4 and J usage is TRBJ1-1; the D is unclear. The CDR3 loop spans 13 amino acids. The V end lost 8 bases, the J end lost 1 base, and 11 bases lay between the germline ends. The CDR3 nucleotides read TGTGCCAGCTGCCTACAGCAGAACACTGAAGCTTTCTTT. It is translated as CASCLQQNTEAFF.

CDR3 DNA: TGTGCCAGCAGTTCCACAGCCTACGAGCAGTACTTC. Translated, it gives CASSSTAYEQYF. The rearrangement uses TRBV2 and TRBJ2-7; unclear D gene. Trimming cost V 5 bases and J 2 bases, with 7 bases left between them. This CDR3 region has 12 residues. Germline lookup yields CDR1 SNHLY and CDR2 FYNNEI.

This sequence joins TRBV5-6 and TRBJ1-4; a weak D match, TRBD1 (5 bases). There are 13 residues in the CDR3. Germline CDR1 and CDR2: SGHDT and YYEEEE. V gave up 4 bases and J gave up 7 bases, with 11 bases separating them. CDR3 residues: CASSRQPVEKLFF. CDR3 nucleotide sequence: TGTGCCAGCAGCCGACAGCCAGTTGAAAAACTGTTTTTT.

This clone was counted only a few times. The chain recombines TRBV27 with TRBJ1-5; TRBD1 agrees at 8 bases. The V gene's germline CDR1 is MNHEY and CDR2 SMNVEV (reference sequence). The V and J ends lost 4 bases and 4 bases, in that order; junction bases with no gene match: 9. The CDR3 covers 16 residues. CDR3 DNA: TGTGCCAGCAGTTCGACAGACAGGGGATCAAATCAGCCCCAGCATTTT. Its protein is CASSSTDRGSNQPQHF.